The 24 T cell receptor beta chains below were found in one sample sequenced in a study of technical replicates of blood from four donors. Sequenced by immunoSEQ multiplex PCR; TCRdb stores in-frame clones only, minus some. The table records about 12,000 clones, about 94% of them present only once. Specimen: PBMCs. The origin of the receptors is a human donor in good health.

This clone was counted only a few times. The rearrangement links TRBV7-2 to TRBJ2-3; the match to TRBD2 covers 9 bases. This CDR3 contains 15 residues. V shed 3 bases and J 5 bases; nucleotides not matched to a gene: 6. Germline V gene data show CDR1 as SGHTA and CDR2 as FQGNSA. The DNA for the CDR3 is TGTGCCAGCAGCTTCCAGGGACTAGCTGTAGATACGCAGTATTTT. Amino acids: CASSFQGLAVDTQYF.

The CDR3 coding sequence is TGTGCCAGCAGCCTCCGGACAGGGATTGAAGCTTTCTTT. It translates to CASSLRTGIEAFF. The chain is built from TRBV14 and TRBJ1-1; 8 bases map to TRBD1. This CDR3 has 13 residues. J gave up 7 bases and V 4 bases, and 5 bases lay outside the gene matches. Per the germline V gene, CDR1 is SGHDN and CDR2 is FVKESK.

The V gene is TRBV20-1, the J gene TRBJ1-2; D call uncertain. Trimming cost V 3 bases and J 1 base, with 3 bases left between them. Germline CDR1 DFQATT, CDR2 SNEGSKA (reference sequence). The CDR3 extends over 11 amino acids. The CDR3 DNA follows: TGCAGTGCTAGCAGTAACTATGGCTACACCTTC. It codes for CSASSNYGYTF.

The chain employs TRBV7-9 and TRBJ2-1; no firm D call. CDR1 is SEHNR and CDR2 is FQNEAQ in the germline V gene (reference sequence). The V end lost 1 base, the J end lost 0 bases, and 10 bases lay between the germline ends. CDR3 size: 16 residues. Here the CDR3 reads CASSLGSLLSYNEQFF. CDR3 nucleotide sequence: TGTGCCAGCAGCTTAGGTAGCTTACTCTCCTACAATGAGCAGTTCTTC.

The count of this clone is one. The chain is built from TRBV11-3 and TRBJ2-3; 7 bases are a match to TRBD1. J gave up 8 bases and V 5 bases, and 4 bases lay outside the gene matches. Germline CDR1 reads SGHNT; CDR2 reads YENEEA. CDR3 length: 12 residues. CDR3 loop: CASSPAGGTQYF. CDR3 bases: TGTGCCAGCAGCCCAGCAGGGGGTACGCAGTATTTT.

The chain uses TRBV7-9 and TRBJ2-5, with a tentative D call TRBD2 (5 bases). In germline, CDR1 is SEHNR, CDR2 FQNEAQ (reference sequence). The CDR3 consists of 14 residues. Deletions cut 5 bases from V and 5 bases from J, with 15 bases between. DNA for the CDR3: TGTGCCAGCAGCCCAGGATACGGGGTGGAGACCCAGTACTTC. This sequence encodes CASSPGYGVETQYF.

The chain has TRBV19 and TRBJ1-5; possible D gene TRBD1, 6 bases. CDR3 length equals 14 residues. Germline loops: CDR1 LNHDA, CDR2 SQIVND (reference sequence). V lost 3 bases, J lost 4 bases, and 10 bases lay in between. The CDR3 DNA reads TGTGCCAGTAGTATCGAGGGGACAAATCAGCCCCAGCATTTT. Its protein is CASSIEGTNQPQHF.

This clone was recorded once. This rearrangement joins TRBV2 to TRBJ1-2; 8 nucleotides agree with TRBD1. This CDR3 region has 14 residues. The trim removed 1 base at V and 6 bases at J, leaving 4 bases unmatched. The germline V gene encodes CDR1 SNHLY and CDR2 FYNNEI. This chain's CDR3 is CASSEVGQEDGYTF. CDR3 DNA: TGTGCCAGCAGTGAAGTGGGACAGGAGGATGGCTACACCTTC.

This clone was counted a single time. The chain recombines TRBV5-1 with TRBJ1-1; D perhaps matches TRBD1 (5 bases). Germline V gene lookup returns CDR1 SGHRS and CDR2 YFSETQ. The CDR3 is 14 residues long. Trimming took 1 base from V and 1 from J, leaving 8 bases between them. The CDR3 spells CASSLPQENTEAFF. The CDR3 DNA follows: TGCGCCAGCAGCTTGCCACAGGAGAACACTGAAGCTTTCTTT. Full variable domain (outside the CDR3, taken from reference TRBV5-1 and TRBJ1-1): KAGVTQTPRYLIKTRGQQVTLSCSPISGHRSVSWYQQTPGQGLQFLFEYFSETQRNKGNFPGRFSGRQFSNSRSEMNVSTLELGDSALYLCASSLPQENTEAFFGQGTRLTVV.

This clone was observed a single time. V usage is TRBV7-9 and J usage is TRBJ2-7, with 7 nucleotides matching TRBD1. After removal of 3 bases from V and 9 bases from J, the junction contained 11 bases not matched to a gene. The CDR3 is made up of 14 amino acids. Germline V gene lookup returns CDR1 SEHNR and CDR2 FQNEAQ (reference sequence). The CDR3 bases are TGTGCCAGCAGCTTGAATCAGGGACAGTTGAGGCAGTACTTC. It specifies CASSLNQGQLRQYF.

The chain recombines TRBV30 with TRBJ1-4, with TRBD1 matching over 8 bases. V dropped 8 bases and J dropped 6; count of bases not matched to a gene: 8. Germline V lookup: CDR1 GTSNPN, CDR2 SVGIG (reference sequence). The CDR3 is 13 residues long. CDR3 sequence: CAGTTGVDEKLFF. Written as DNA, the CDR3 is TGTGCCGGAACGACAGGGGTTGATGAAAAACTGTTTTTT.

The chain is built from TRBV5-8 and TRBJ2-7; D is ambiguous. Trimming stripped 0 bases from V and 7 bases from J, with 20 bases between. The CDR3 has 16 residues. In germline, CDR1 is SGHTS, CDR2 YDEGEE. The chain's CDR3 is CASSLGGRSPFLEQYF. CDR3 coding DNA: TGTGCCAGCAGCTTGGGCGGCCGTTCGCCCTTCTTGGAGCAGTACTTC. Supplemented by reference TRBV5-8 and TRBJ2-7, the full variable domain reads EAGVTQSPTHLIKTRGQQATLRCSPISGHTSVYWYQQALGLGLQFLLWYDEGEERNRGNFPPRFSGRQFPNYSSELNVNALELEDSALYLCASSLGGRSPFLEQYFGPGTRLTVT.

The chain is built from TRBV29-1 and TRBJ2-2; 10 bases fit TRBD2. The ends lost 7 bases at V and 6 bases at J; junction bases unmatched: 8. Germline-derived CDR1 and CDR2 are SQVTM and ANQGSEA. This CDR3 has 14 amino acids. CDR3 nucleotides: TGCAGCGCTAAAACCGGGACTAGCGCCGGGGAGCTGTTTTTT. This sequence encodes CSAKTGTSAGELFF.

The V gene is TRBV11-2, the J gene TRBJ2-2, with D perhaps TRBD2 (7 bases). The V end lost 1 base, the J end lost 6 bases, and 18 bases lay between the germline ends. CDR3 size: 17 residues. The V gene's germline CDR1 is SGHAT and CDR2 FQNNGV. CDR3 amino acids: CASSLGEGGRRAGELFF. The DNA for the CDR3 is TGTGCCAGCAGCTTAGGGGAGGGGGGGAGAAGGGCCGGGGAGCTGTTTTTT.

The V call is TRBV6-4, the J call TRBJ2-3; 7 bases agree with TRBD2. The CDR3 is made up of 16 amino acids. Germline lookup yields CDR1 MRHNA and CDR2 SNTAGT. V dropped 2 bases and J dropped 7; count of bases not matched to a gene: 12. CDR3 loop: CASSDREGGPWNTQYF. The CDR3 DNA follows: TGTGCCAGCAGTGACAGGGAGGGAGGGCCGTGGAATACGCAGTATTTT.

As regards this clone: In this CDR3 the conserved last residue, phenylalanine or tryptophan, is missing, so a read error is likely. It is unclear where the CDR3 begins or ends on the DNA, so no DNA is shown, and the CDR3 is as TCRdb lists it. The J gene is TRBJ2-3, the V gene TRBV6-6; TRBD2 reflects the table's D call only, with no check against the DNA. From germline, CDR1 is MNHNY and CDR2 SVGAGI (reference sequence). Ends included, the CDR3 has 9 residues. The CDR3 sequence is CASDEGGDV.

This chain uses TRBV5-1 with TRBJ2-1; 10 bases are a match to TRBD2. Germline CDR1 is SGHRS and CDR2 is YFSETQ. Trimming took 2 bases from V and 0 from J; bases not matched to a gene: 5. The CDR3 has 17 amino acids. CDR3 loop: CASSFMGLANSYNEQFF. The CDR3 DNA reads TGCGCCAGCAGCTTTATGGGACTAGCGAACTCCTACAATGAGCAGTTCTTC.

The V and J genes are TRBV19 and TRBJ1-1; 9 bases fit TRBD1. The CDR3 totals 13 residues. Germline CDR1 reads LNHDA; CDR2 reads SQIVND (reference sequence). Trimming at V came to 6 bases and at J to 4 bases, leaving 3 bases not matched to a gene. The CDR3 DNA follows: TGTGCCAGTAGAGACAGGGGGAGCACTGAAGCTTTCTTT. This encodes CASRDRGSTEAFF. Full variable domain (missing parts from reference TRBV19 and TRBJ1-1): DGGITQSPKYLFRKEGQNVTLSCEQNLNHDAMYWYRQDPGQGLRLIYYSQIVNDFQKGDIAEGYSVSREKKESFPLTVTSAQKNPTAFYLCASRDRGSTEAFFGQGTRLTVV.

V and J are TRBV9 and TRBJ2-3, with D maybe TRBD2 (6 bases). There are 15 residues in the CDR3. The V end lost 3 bases, the J end lost 8 bases, and 19 bases lay between the germline ends. CDR1 is SGDLS and CDR2 is YYNGEE in the germline V gene. CDR3 region: CASSGPTLGGGTQYF. The CDR3 nucleotides are TGTGCCAGCAGCGGGCCTACTCTGGGGGGAGGTACGCAGTATTTT.

The chain has TRBV6-6 and TRBJ2-2; 8 nucleotides match TRBD1. The CDR3 length is 15 residues. Germline values: CDR1 MNHNY, CDR2 SVGAGI (reference sequence). V trimming: 2 bases; J trimming: 6 bases; junction bases outside the gene matches: 5. CDR3 nucleotide sequence: TGTGCCAGCAGTTACGGGCAGGGGGCCTCCGGGGAGCTGTTTTTT. This codes for CASSYGQGASGELFF.

The V call is TRBV5-1, the J call TRBJ2-7; 12 bases fit TRBD2. The length of the CDR3 is 18 residues. Germline V gives CDR1 SGHRS, CDR2 YFSETQ. The ends lost 0 bases at V and 3 bases at J; junction bases unmatched: 10. CDR3 coding DNA: TGCGCCAGCAGCTTGGCTTCTAGCGGGAGGGGGAGTTACTACGAGCAGTACTTC. It codes for CASSLASSGRGSYYEQYF. The variable domain in full, with the rest retrieved from reference TRBV5-1 and TRBJ2-7, is KAGVTQTPRYLIKTRGQQVTLSCSPISGHRSVSWYQQTPGQGLQFLFEYFSETQRNKGNFPGRFSGRQFSNSRSEMNVSTLELGDSALYLCASSLASSGRGSYYEQYFGPGTRLTVT.

This chain connects TRBV9 to TRBJ2-5; 7 nucleotides match TRBD2. CDR3 length equals 15 residues. Germline V lookup: CDR1 SGDLS, CDR2 YYNGEE. V lost 4 bases and J lost 4; bases outside the gene matches: 10. The CDR3 DNA is TGTGCCAGCAGCCGGTCTGGCGGGGGTGGAGAGACCCAGTACTTC. It translates to CASSRSGGGGETQYF. The full variable domain, rest sourced from reference TRBV9 and TRBJ2-5, is DSGVTQTPKHLITATGQRVTLRCSPRSGDLSVYWYQQSLDQGLQFLIQYYNGEERAKGNILERFSAQQFPDLHSELNLSSLELGDSALYFCASSRSGGGGETQYFGPGTRLLVL.

The chain has TRBV7-2 and TRBJ2-5; 7 bases map to TRBD2. This CDR3 spans 16 amino acids. The trim removed 8 bases at V and 5 bases at J, leaving 17 bases unmatched. CDR1 SGHTA and CDR2 FQGNSA come from the germline V gene. CDR3 protein: CASSLGAGRARETQYF. The CDR3 nucleotides read TGTGCCAGCTCCTTAGGGGCGGGGAGGGCCAGGGAGACCCAGTACTTC.

The chain recombines TRBV7-6 with TRBJ1-5, with a possible D match to TRBD1 (5 bases). CDR3 length: 13 amino acids. The V and J ends lost 8 bases and 3 bases respectively, with 11 bases between them. Germline CDR1 reads SGHVS; CDR2 reads FNYEAQ. The CDR3 DNA is TGTGCCAGCGCCAGGGCTATCAATCAGCCCCAGCATTTT. Translating it yields CASARAINQPQHF.